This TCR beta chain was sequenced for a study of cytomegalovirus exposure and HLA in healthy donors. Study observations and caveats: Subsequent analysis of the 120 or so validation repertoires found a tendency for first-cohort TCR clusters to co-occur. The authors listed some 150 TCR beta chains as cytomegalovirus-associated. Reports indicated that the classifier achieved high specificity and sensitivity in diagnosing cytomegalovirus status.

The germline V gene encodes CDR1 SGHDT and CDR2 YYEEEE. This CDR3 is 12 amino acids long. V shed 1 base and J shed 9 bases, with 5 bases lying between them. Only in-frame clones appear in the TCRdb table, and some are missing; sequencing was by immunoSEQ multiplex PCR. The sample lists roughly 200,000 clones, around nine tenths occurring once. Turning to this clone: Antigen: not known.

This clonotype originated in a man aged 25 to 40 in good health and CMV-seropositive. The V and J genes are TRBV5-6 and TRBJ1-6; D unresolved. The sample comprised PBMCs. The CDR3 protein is CASSLMGSPLHF. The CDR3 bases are TGTGCCAGCAGCTTGATGGGTTCACCCCTCCACTTT. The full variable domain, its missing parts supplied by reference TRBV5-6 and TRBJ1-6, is DAGVTQSPTHLIKTRGQQVTLRCSPKSGHDTVSWYQQALGQGPQFIFQYYEEEERQRGNFPDRFSGHQFPNYSSELNVNALLLGDSALYLCASSLMGSPLHFGNGTRLTVT.